This T cell receptor beta chain was sequenced in a study of blood T cell repertoires in COVID-19. Study summary: Samples representing acute and convalescent COVID-19 were sourced from the United States, Italy and Spain.

The table came from immunoSEQ multiplex PCR; TCRdb's copy has only in-frame clones and leaves some out. The sample carries 74,000 or so clones, around 91% recorded once. V shed 2 bases and J 7 bases; nucleotides not matched to a gene: 4. Germline lookup yields CDR1 SGHRS and CDR2 YFSETQ. The CDR3 totals 15 residues. The source material was peripheral blood. The V call is TRBV5-1, the J call TRBJ2-1, with 12 bases identical to TRBD2. The clonotype was recovered from a man aged 45-65 years with acute or convalescent COVID-19. CDR3 residues: CASSLLAGGWNEQFF. DNA for the CDR3: TGCGCCAGCAGCTTACTAGCGGGAGGATGGAATGAGCAGTTCTTC.